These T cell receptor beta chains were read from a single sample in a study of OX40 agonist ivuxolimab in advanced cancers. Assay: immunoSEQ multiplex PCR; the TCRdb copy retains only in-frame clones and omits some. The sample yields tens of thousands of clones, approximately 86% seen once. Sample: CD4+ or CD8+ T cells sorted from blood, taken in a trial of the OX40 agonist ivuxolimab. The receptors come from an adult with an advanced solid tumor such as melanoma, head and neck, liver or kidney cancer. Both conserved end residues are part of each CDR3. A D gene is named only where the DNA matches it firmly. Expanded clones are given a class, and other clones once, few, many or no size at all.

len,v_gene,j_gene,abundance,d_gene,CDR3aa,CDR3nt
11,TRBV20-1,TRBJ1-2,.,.,CHIGGRDGYTF,TGCCACATCGGGGGTAGGGATGGCTACACCTTC
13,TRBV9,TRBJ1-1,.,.,CASSRGRATEAFF,TGTGCCAGCAGCCGGGGCAGGGCAACTGAAGCTTTCTTT
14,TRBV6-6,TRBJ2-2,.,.,CASRTGPNTGELFF,TGTGCCAGCAGAACGGGACCGAACACCGGGGAGCTGTTTTTT
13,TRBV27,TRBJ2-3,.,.,CASGPNRRDTQYF,TGTGCCAGCGGCCCAAACCGGCGGGATACGCAGTATTTT
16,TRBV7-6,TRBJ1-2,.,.,CASSLARGGANYGYTF,TGTGCCAGCAGCTTAGCGCGGGGGGGAGCAAACTATGGCTACACCTTC
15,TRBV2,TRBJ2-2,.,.,CASKTGRSNTGELFF,TGTGCCAGCAAAACAGGACGGTCGAACACCGGGGAGCTGTTTTTT
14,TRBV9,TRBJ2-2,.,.,CASSAPARPLELFF,TGTGCCAGCAGCGCTCCAGCTAGGCCCTTGGAGCTGTTTTTT
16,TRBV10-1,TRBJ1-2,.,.,CASSESGGTMGDGYTF,TGCGCCAGCAGTGAGTCCGGTGGTACTATGGGGGATGGCTACACCTTC
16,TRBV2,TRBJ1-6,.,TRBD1,CASSEPTGDFGSPLHF,TGTGCCAGCAGTGAGCCGACAGGGGACTTTGGTTCACCCCTCCACTTT
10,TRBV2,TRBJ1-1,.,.,CATGSGEAFF,TGTGCCACCGGGTCCGGCGAAGCTTTCTTT
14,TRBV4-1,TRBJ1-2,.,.,CASSQVGAGYGYTF,TGCGCCAGCAGCCAAGTGGGGGCTGGCTATGGCTACACCTTC
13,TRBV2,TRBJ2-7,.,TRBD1,CASLDSGGYEQYF,TGTGCCAGCCTCGACTCAGGGGGCTACGAGCAGTACTTC
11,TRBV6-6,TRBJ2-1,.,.,CASILGHEQFF,TGTGCCAGCATTCTGGGTCATGAGCAGTTCTTC
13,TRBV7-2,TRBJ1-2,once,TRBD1,CASSLGQGGGYTF,TGTGCCAGCAGCTTAGGACAGGGAGGTGGCTACACCTTC
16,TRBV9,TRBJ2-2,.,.,CASSVEGVGFSGELFF,TGTGCCAGCAGCGTAGAGGGAGTTGGGTTTTCCGGGGAGCTGTTTTTT
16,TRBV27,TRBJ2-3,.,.,CASSLSLAWQTDTQYF,TGTGCCAGCAGTTTATCCCTAGCGTGGCAAACCGATACGCAGTATTTT
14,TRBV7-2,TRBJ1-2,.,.,CASSFDITNYGYTF,TGTGCCAGCAGCTTTGACATCACTAACTATGGCTACACCTTC
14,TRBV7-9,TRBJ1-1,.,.,CATELGGHNTEAFF,TGTGCCACCGAACTGGGGGGGCACAACACTGAAGCTTTCTTT
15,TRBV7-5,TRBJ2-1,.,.,CVRSLAGNLYNEQFF,TGTGTCAGAAGCTTAGCCGGGAATCTTTACAATGAGCAGTTCTTC
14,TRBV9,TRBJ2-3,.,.,CASSVGGSTDTQYF,TGTGCCAGCAGCGTAGGCGGGAGCACAGATACGCAGTATTTT
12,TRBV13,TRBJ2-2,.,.,CASSLDLGVLFF,TGTGCCAGCAGCTTAGATCTTGGGGTGCTGTTTTTT
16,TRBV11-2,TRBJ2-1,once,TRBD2,CASSLDVWREVDEQFF,TGTGCCAGCAGCTTAGATGTCTGGCGGGAGGTGGATGAGCAGTTCTTC
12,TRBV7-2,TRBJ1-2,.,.,CASSPNNYGYTF,TGTGCCAGCAGCCCAAATAACTATGGCTACACCTTC
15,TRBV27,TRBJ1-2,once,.,CASSPTLGLNYGYTF,TGTGCCAGCAGCCCCACCCTAGGACTAAACTATGGCTACACCTTC
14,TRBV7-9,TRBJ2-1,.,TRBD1,CASSKDRLGVRQFF,TGTGCCAGCAGCAAGGACAGGCTGGGGGTGAGGCAGTTCTTC
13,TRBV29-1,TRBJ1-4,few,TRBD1,CSVLGGGEEKLFF,TGCAGCGTTTTGGGAGGGGGCGAGGAAAAACTGTTTTTT
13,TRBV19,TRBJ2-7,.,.,CATTRRDGYEQYF,TGTGCCACAACCCGGAGGGACGGCTACGAGCAGTACTTC
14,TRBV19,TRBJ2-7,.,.,CASSMGPNSYEQYF,TGTGCCAGTAGTATGGGGCCTAATTCCTACGAGCAGTACTTC
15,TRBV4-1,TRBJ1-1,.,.,CASSQEPGMNTEAFF,TGCGCCAGCAGCCAAGAACCCGGTATGAACACTGAAGCTTTCTTT
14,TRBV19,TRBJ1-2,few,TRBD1,CASRRQGGVYGYTF,TGTGCCAGTAGGAGACAGGGTGGAGTGTATGGCTACACCTTC
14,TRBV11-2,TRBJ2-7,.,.,CASSLGPKPYEQYF,TGTGCCAGCAGCTTAGGTCCCAAACCCTACGAGCAGTACTTC
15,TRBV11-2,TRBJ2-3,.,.,CASSLVGSGTDTQYF,TGTGCCAGCAGCTTAGTGGGATCAGGCACAGATACGCAGTATTTT
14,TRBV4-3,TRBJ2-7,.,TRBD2,CASSQSGRRDEQYF,TGCGCCAGCAGCCAGAGCGGGAGGAGAGACGAGCAGTACTTC
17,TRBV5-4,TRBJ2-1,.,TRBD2,CASSLWGVAGPYNEQFF,TGTGCCAGCAGCTTGTGGGGGGTAGCGGGGCCCTACAATGAGCAGTTCTTC
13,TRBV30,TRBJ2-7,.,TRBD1,CAWSTRGRDEQYF,TGTGCCTGGAGCACCAGGGGGCGCGACGAGCAGTACTTC
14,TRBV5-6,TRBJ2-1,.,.,CASSPGLLYNEQFF,TGTGCCAGCAGCCCCGGACTGTTATACAATGAGCAGTTCTTC
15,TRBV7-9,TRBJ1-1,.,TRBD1,CASRPRQGAWGEAFF,TGTGCCAGCAGGCCCCGACAGGGGGCTTGGGGTGAAGCTTTCTTT
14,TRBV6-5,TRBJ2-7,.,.,CASSYGQWSYEQYF,TGTGCCAGCAGTTACGGTCAGTGGTCCTACGAGCAGTACTTC
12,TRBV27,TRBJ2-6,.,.,CASRTGANVLTF,TGTGCCAGCAGAACTGGGGCCAACGTCCTGACTTTC
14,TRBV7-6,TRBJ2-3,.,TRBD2,CASSSGLATDTQYF,TGTGCCAGCAGCTCGGGACTAGCGACAGATACGCAGTATTTT
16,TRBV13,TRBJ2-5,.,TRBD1,CASSSRDRGLQETQYF,TGTGCCAGCAGCTCCCGGGACAGGGGCCTCCAAGAGACCCAGTACTTC
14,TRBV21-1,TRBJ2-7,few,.,CASSIGPGSYEQYF,TGTGCCAGCAGCATAGGCCCGGGATCCTACGAGCAGTACTTC
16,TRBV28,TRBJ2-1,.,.,CASSRVPGHPIDEQFF,TGTGCCAGCAGTAGGGTACCGGGACACCCGATCGATGAGCAGTTCTTC